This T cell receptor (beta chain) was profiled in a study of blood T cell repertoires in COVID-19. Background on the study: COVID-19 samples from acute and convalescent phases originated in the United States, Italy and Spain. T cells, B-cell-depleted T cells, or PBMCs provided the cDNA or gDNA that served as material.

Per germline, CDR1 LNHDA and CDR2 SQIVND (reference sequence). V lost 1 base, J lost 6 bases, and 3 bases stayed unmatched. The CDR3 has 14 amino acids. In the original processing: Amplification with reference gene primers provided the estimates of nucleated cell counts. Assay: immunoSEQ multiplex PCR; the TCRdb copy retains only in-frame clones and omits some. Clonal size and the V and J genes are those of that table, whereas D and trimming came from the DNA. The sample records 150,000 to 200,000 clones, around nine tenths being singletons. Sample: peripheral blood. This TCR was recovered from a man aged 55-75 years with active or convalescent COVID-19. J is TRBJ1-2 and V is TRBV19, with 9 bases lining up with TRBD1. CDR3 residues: CASSIVRTGDGYTF. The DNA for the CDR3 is TGTGCCAGTAGTATAGTTCGGACAGGGGATGGCTACACCTTC.